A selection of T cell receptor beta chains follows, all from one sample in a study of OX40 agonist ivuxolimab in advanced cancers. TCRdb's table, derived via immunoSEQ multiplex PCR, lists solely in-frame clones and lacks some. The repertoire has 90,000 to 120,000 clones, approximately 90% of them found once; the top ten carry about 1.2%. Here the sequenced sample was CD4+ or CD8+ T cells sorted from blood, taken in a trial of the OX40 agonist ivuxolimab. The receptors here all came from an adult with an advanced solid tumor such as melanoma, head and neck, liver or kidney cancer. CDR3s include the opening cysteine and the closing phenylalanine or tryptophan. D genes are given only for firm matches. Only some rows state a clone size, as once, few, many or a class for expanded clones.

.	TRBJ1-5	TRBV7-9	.	CASSLDLPGVPQHF	TGTGCCAGCAGCTTAGATCTGCCAGGGGTCCCCCAGCATTTT
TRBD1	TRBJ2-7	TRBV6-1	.	CASISDRGGYEQYF	TGTGCCAGCATTTCCGACAGGGGGGGCTACGAGCAGTACTTC
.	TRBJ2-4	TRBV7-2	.	CASSSQRTGRENIQYF	TGTGCCAGCAGCTCCCAGCGAACCGGCAGGGAAAACATTCAGTACTTC
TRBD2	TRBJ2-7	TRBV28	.	CASSSPGRVPYEQYF	TGTGCCAGCAGTTCACCCGGGAGGGTCCCCTACGAGCAGTACTTC
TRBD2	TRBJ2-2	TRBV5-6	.	CASSFRSSGRAGYTGELFF	TGTGCCAGCAGCTTTAGGTCGAGCGGGAGGGCAGGGTACACCGGGGAGCTGTTTTTT
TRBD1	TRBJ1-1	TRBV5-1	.	CASSTGTGNTEAFF	TGCGCCAGCAGCACTGGGACAGGGAACACTGAAGCTTTCTTT
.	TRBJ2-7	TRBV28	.	CASSRVRAGSYGQYF	TGTGCCAGCAGCCGGGTCAGGGCGGGGTCCTACGGGCAGTACTTC
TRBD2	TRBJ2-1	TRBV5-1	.	CASSILAGGYNEQFF	TGCGCCAGCAGCATACTAGCGGGAGGCTACAATGAGCAGTTCTTC
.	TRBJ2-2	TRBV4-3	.	CASSQDRRDAGELFF	TGCGCCAGCAGCCAAGATAGGCGTGACGCCGGGGAGCTGTTTTTT
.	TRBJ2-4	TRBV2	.	CASSEVGVTTKNIQYF	TGTGCCAGCAGTGAAGTGGGAGTTACAACCAAAAACATTCAGTACTTC
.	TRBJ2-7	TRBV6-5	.	CANSLDTALLEQYF	TGTGCCAACAGCCTGGACACGGCCCTACTAGAGCAGTACTTC
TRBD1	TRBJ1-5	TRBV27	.	CASSSGGGPQHF	TGTGCCAGCAGTTCAGGGGGAGGGCCCCAGCATTTT
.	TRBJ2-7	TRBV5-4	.	CASSLPSGSINEQYF	TGTGCCAGCAGCTTACCCTCCGGGAGTATCAACGAGCAGTACTTC
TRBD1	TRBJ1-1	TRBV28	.	CASSLGDSRAFF	TGTGCCAGCAGTTTAGGGGACAGTAGGGCTTTCTTT
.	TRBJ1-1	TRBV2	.	CASTLDRLTFF	TGTGCCAGCACCCTTGACAGGCTAACTTTCTTT
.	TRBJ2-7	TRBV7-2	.	CASSQGGTSPYEQYF	TGTGCCAGCAGCCAGGGTGGGACTTCCCCCTACGAGCAGTACTTC
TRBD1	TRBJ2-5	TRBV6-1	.	CASRLDRGRETQYF	TGTGCCAGCAGATTGGACAGGGGACGGGAGACCCAGTACTTC
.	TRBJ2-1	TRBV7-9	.	CASSPRWAGSPSNEQFF	TGTGCCAGCAGCCCTCGGTGGGCAGGGAGTCCATCCAATGAGCAGTTCTTC
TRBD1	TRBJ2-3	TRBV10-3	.	CAISESTGVFTDTQYF	TGTGCCATCAGTGAGTCGACAGGGGTCTTCACAGATACGCAGTATTTT
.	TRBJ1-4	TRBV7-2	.	CASSLDRTNEKLFF	TGTGCCAGCAGCTTAGACAGAACCAATGAAAAACTGTTTTTT
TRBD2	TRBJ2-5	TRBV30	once	CAWRPSGSRETQYF	TGTGCCTGGAGGCCTAGCGGGAGTCGAGAGACCCAGTACTTC
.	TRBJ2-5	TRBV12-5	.	CASGFTGSVTQYF	TGTGCTAGTGGTTTTACGGGGAGTGTGACCCAGTACTTC
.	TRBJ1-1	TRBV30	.	CAWSLRGPSSRAFF	TGTGCCTGGAGTTTAAGGGGCCCATCCTCGCGGGCTTTCTTT
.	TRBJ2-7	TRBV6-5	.	CASSYSWTESYEQYF	TGTGCCAGCAGTTACTCTTGGACAGAGTCCTACGAGCAGTACTTC
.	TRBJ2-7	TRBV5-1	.	CASSLYAGNSYEQYF	TGCGCCAGCAGCTTGTATGCGGGAAACTCCTACGAGCAGTACTTC
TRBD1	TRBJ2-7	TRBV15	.	CATSRVEGGQLYEQYF	TGTGCCACCAGCAGAGTAGAAGGGGGCCAACTGTACGAGCAGTACTTC
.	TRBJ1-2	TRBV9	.	CASSDRRVEAGSYGYTF	TGTGCCAGCAGCGATCGGCGTGTGGAAGCGGGGTCATATGGCTACACCTTC
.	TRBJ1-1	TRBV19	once	CASKQVGRSEAFF	TGTGCCAGTAAGCAAGTAGGCCGATCTGAAGCTTTCTTT
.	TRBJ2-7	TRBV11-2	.	CASSLDNQGRGEQYF	TGTGCCAGCAGCTTAGATAATCAGGGCAGGGGCGAGCAGTACTTC
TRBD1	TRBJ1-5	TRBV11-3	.	CAKTGTGRNQPQHF	TGTGCCAAAACCGGGACAGGTCGAAATCAGCCCCAGCATTTT
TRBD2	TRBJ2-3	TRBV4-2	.	CASSQAPLVAGAGDTQYF	TGTGCCAGCAGCCAGGCTCCCTTGGTAGCGGGAGCGGGGGATACGCAGTATTTT
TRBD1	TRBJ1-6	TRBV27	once	CASGGQGGNSPLHF	TGTGCCAGCGGGGGACAGGGAGGGAATTCACCCCTCCACTTT
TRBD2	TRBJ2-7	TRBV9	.	CASSVEGTSEREQYF	TGTGCCAGCAGCGTAGAAGGAACTAGCGAACGCGAGCAGTACTTC
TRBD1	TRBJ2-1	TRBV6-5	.	CASSSRTGESYNEQFF	TGTGCCAGCAGTTCCCGGACAGGAGAGTCCTACAATGAGCAGTTCTTC
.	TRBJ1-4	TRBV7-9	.	CASGDGQINEKLFF	TGTGCCAGCGGAGACGGGCAAATCAATGAAAAACTGTTTTTT
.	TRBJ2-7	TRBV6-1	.	CASSEYPPGSYEQYF	TGTGCCAGCAGCGAGTACCCTCCGGGCTCCTACGAGCAGTACTTC
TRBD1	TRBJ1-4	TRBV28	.	CASSWDSREKLFF	TGTGCCAGCAGTTGGGACAGTAGGGAAAAACTGTTTTTT
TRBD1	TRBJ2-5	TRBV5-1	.	CASSPGPTGVGAQYF	TGCGCCAGCAGCCCTGGACCAACAGGGGTAGGGGCCCAGTACTTC
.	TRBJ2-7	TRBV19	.	CASKRQLDSYEQYF	TGTGCCAGTAAAAGGCAGTTAGACTCCTACGAGCAGTACTTC
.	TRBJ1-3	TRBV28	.	CASSLTAGNTIYF	TGTGCCAGCAGTTTGACTGCTGGAAACACCATATATTTT
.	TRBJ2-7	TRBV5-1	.	CASSLVVTGRASYEQYF	TGCGCCAGCAGCTTGGTGGTGACAGGGAGGGCCTCCTACGAGCAGTACTTC
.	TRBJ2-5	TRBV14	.	CASSRPPVVSETQYF	TGTGCCAGCAGCCGGCCCCCGGTTGTTTCGGAGACCCAGTACTTC
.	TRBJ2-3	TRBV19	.	CASSKWDQSTDTQYF	TGTGCCAGTAGTAAGTGGGACCAGAGCACAGATACGCAGTATTTT
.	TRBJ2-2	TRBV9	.	CASSPAAGTTGELFF	TGTGCCAGCAGCCCCGCAGCAGGGACAACCGGGGAGCTGTTTTTT
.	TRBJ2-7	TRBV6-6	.	CASSYGLGVEQYF	TGTGCCAGCAGTTACGGCCTTGGGGTCGAGCAGTACTTC
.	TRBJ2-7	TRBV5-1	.	CASSPPNAYEQYF	TGCGCCAGCAGCCCCCCCAATGCCTACGAGCAGTACTTC
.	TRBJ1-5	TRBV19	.	CASTPTGLNQPQHF	TGTGCCAGTACCCCGACAGGCCTCAATCAGCCCCAGCATTTT
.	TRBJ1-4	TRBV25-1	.	CASSPWESTNEKLFF	TGTGCCAGCAGCCCCTGGGAGTCAACTAATGAAAAACTGTTTTTT